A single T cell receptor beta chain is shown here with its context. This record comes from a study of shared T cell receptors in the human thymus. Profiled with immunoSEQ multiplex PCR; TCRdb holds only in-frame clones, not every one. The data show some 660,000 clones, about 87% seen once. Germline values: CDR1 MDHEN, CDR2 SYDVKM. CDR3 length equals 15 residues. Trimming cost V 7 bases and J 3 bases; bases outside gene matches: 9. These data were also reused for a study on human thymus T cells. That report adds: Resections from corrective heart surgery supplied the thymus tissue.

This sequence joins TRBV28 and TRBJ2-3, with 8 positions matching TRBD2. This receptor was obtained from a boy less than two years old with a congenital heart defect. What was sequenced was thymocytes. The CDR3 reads CASTQRESGTDTQYF. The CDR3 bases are TGTGCCAGCACCCAGCGGGAGTCAGGAACAGATACGCAGTATTTT.